This T cell receptor beta chain appears in the sequencing data of a study of cytomegalovirus exposure and HLA in healthy donors. Findings and caveats of the study: A previous analysis found most TCR beta V segments productive roughly 87% or roughly 30% of the time.

Remarks on this clone: Its antigen remains unidentified.

The PCR employed 60 Vbeta primers together with 13 Jbeta primers. Sequencing used immunoSEQ multiplex PCR; TCRdb keeps in-frame clones, though not all of them. The sample includes about 250,000 clones, 80% to 90% seen only once; the top ten take 0.2% to 0.25%. The TCR was taken from a girl aged 2-10 years in good health and CMV-seronegative. The sample consisted of PBMCs.

For the CDR3, the DNA is TGTGCCAGCAGCTTTTTCAGGGGGAATTATAGGGAGACCCAGTACTTC. Translated: CASSFFRGNYRETQYF. The chain is built from TRBV5-4 and TRBJ2-5, with TRBD1 matching over 7 bases. CDR3 length: 16 residues. CDR1 is SGHNT, CDR2 YYREEE, per germline (reference sequence). V dropped 2 bases and J dropped 5; count of bases not matched to a gene: 12.